This is a list of T cell receptor beta chains from one sample in a study of blood T cell repertoires in COVID-19. Assay used: immunoSEQ multiplex PCR; TCRdb lists only in-frame clones, some missing. The sample has 300,000 to 450,000 clones, roughly 90% seen once. Sequences were obtained from peripheral blood. These receptors were taken from a woman aged 25 to 39 with COVID-19, enrolled during active disease. The CDR3 runs from the conserved cysteine through the conserved F or W. Fields, in order: D gene, clone size, V gene, J gene, CDR3 DNA, CDR3 protein. A D gene is named only where the DNA matches it firmly. Expanded clones get a size class; other rows say once, few or many, or leave the size out.

d_gene: TRBD2; abundance: NA; v_gene: TRBV28; j_gene: TRBJ2-1; CDR3nt: TGTGCCAGCAGCCGAATCGGGGCTAGCGGGGAAGGGCGTGAGCAGTTCTTC; CDR3aa: CASSRIGASGEGREQFF
d_gene: NA; abundance: NA; v_gene: TRBV10-3; j_gene: TRBJ2-3; CDR3nt: TGTGCCACCGTTCCAGGATTGGGCGCAACCTCTGAGCGGACAGATACGCAGTATTTT; CDR3aa: CATVPGLGATSERTDTQYF
d_gene: NA; abundance: NA; v_gene: TRBV5-1; j_gene: TRBJ1-2; CDR3nt: TGCGCCAGCAGCTTGGCCGAGGGCCTCTCCTATGGCTACACCTTC; CDR3aa: CASSLAEGLSYGYTF
d_gene: NA; abundance: NA; v_gene: TRBV19; j_gene: TRBJ1-6; CDR3nt: TGTGCCAGTACCCGCCGTAATCCGGGACACCTCAATTCACCCCTCCACTTT; CDR3aa: CASTRRNPGHLNSPLHF
d_gene: NA; abundance: once; v_gene: TRBV12-3/TRBV12-4; j_gene: TRBJ1-2; CDR3nt: TGTGCCAGCAGTTTAGGCAGCGACTATGGCTACACCTTC; CDR3aa: CASSLGSDYGYTF
d_gene: NA; abundance: NA; v_gene: TRBV10-1; j_gene: TRBJ1-1; CDR3nt: TGCGCCAGCAGCCTCTCCGGAGGGGACACTGAAGCTTTCTTT; CDR3aa: CASSLSGGDTEAFF
d_gene: NA; abundance: NA; v_gene: TRBV29-1; j_gene: TRBJ2-3; CDR3nt: TGCAGCGCCGGGTGGTCAACTCACACAGATACGCAGTATTTT; CDR3aa: CSAGWSTHTDTQYF
d_gene: NA; abundance: NA; v_gene: TRBV7-8; j_gene: TRBJ1-5; CDR3nt: TGTGCCAGCAGCTTAGCAGGGGCCCCCAATCAGCCCCAGCATTTT; CDR3aa: CASSLAGAPNQPQHF
d_gene: TRBD2; abundance: NA; v_gene: TRBV2; j_gene: TRBJ2-2; CDR3nt: TGTGCCAGCAGTGACGTCGGGGGGGACCTAACCGGGGAGCTGTTTTTT; CDR3aa: CASSDVGGDLTGELFF
d_gene: NA; abundance: NA; v_gene: TRBV2; j_gene: TRBJ2-3; CDR3nt: TGTGCCAGCAGTGACAACACAGATACGCAGTATTTT; CDR3aa: CASSDNTDTQYF
d_gene: NA; abundance: NA; v_gene: TRBV7-6; j_gene: TRBJ1-6; CDR3nt: TGTGCCAGCAGCTTATCCGGTGATTCACCCCTCCACTTT; CDR3aa: CASSLSGDSPLHF
d_gene: NA; abundance: NA; v_gene: TRBV7-9; j_gene: TRBJ1-4; CDR3nt: TGTGCCAGCAGCCTGCGACAGGAAGTTAATGAAAAACTGTTTTTT; CDR3aa: CASSLRQEVNEKLFF
d_gene: TRBD1; abundance: once; v_gene: TRBV5-1; j_gene: TRBJ2-3; CDR3nt: TGCGCCAGCAGCATCGCCCCAACAGGGGCCCCTAGCACAGATACGCAGTATTTT; CDR3aa: CASSIAPTGAPSTDTQYF
d_gene: NA; abundance: once; v_gene: TRBV7-2; j_gene: TRBJ1-3; CDR3nt: TGTGCCAGCAGTTTACAGGCAGGTGATCTCTCTGGAAACACCATATATTTT; CDR3aa: CASSLQAGDLSGNTIYF
d_gene: NA; abundance: NA; v_gene: TRBV28; j_gene: TRBJ2-5; CDR3nt: TGTGCCAGCAGTCCCCAGGGGCCCCTCCAAGAGACCCAGTACTTC; CDR3aa: CASSPQGPLQETQYF
d_gene: NA; abundance: once; v_gene: TRBV3-1/TRBV3-2; j_gene: TRBJ2-2; CDR3nt: TGTGCCAGCAGCCAAGGCCGGGTTGCGGGGGAGCTGTTTTTT; CDR3aa: CASSQGRVAGELFF
d_gene: NA; abundance: NA; v_gene: TRBV10-3; j_gene: TRBJ2-1; CDR3nt: TGTGCCATCAGTGAGTCCCCGAGCTCCTACAATGAGCAGTTCTTC; CDR3aa: CAISESPSSYNEQFF
d_gene: NA; abundance: NA; v_gene: TRBV2; j_gene: TRBJ2-3; CDR3nt: TGTGCCAGCAGGACAGCCACAGATACGCAGTATTTT; CDR3aa: CASRTATDTQYF
d_gene: TRBD1; abundance: NA; v_gene: TRBV7-9; j_gene: TRBJ2-1; CDR3nt: TGTGCCAGCAGCTTCGATCGGGACAGGGCTTACAATGAGCAGTTCTTC; CDR3aa: CASSFDRDRAYNEQFF
d_gene: TRBD1; abundance: once; v_gene: TRBV18; j_gene: TRBJ1-5; CDR3nt: TGTGCCAGCTCCCCAGGACAGGGTAGCAATCAGCCCCAGCATTTT; CDR3aa: CASSPGQGSNQPQHF
d_gene: NA; abundance: NA; v_gene: TRBV2; j_gene: TRBJ1-6; CDR3nt: TGTGCCAGCAGTGGGTCCAGCTCCTATAATTCACCCCTCCACTTT; CDR3aa: CASSGSSSYNSPLHF
d_gene: NA; abundance: NA; v_gene: TRBV24-1; j_gene: TRBJ2-1; CDR3nt: TGTGCCACCAGTGATTTCGGGGGACCCTACAATGAGCAGTTCTTC; CDR3aa: CATSDFGGPYNEQFF
d_gene: TRBD1; abundance: NA; v_gene: TRBV27; j_gene: TRBJ1-4; CDR3nt: TGTGCCAGCAGTTTATGGGGGACAGGCCGAACTAATGAAAAACTGTTTTTT; CDR3aa: CASSLWGTGRTNEKLFF
d_gene: TRBD1; abundance: NA; v_gene: TRBV10-3; j_gene: TRBJ1-5; CDR3nt: TGTGCCATTAGTGCCGGACAGGGAGGCAATCAGCCCCAGCATTTT; CDR3aa: CAISAGQGGNQPQHF
d_gene: TRBD1; abundance: NA; v_gene: TRBV7-2; j_gene: TRBJ1-3; CDR3nt: TGTGCCAGCAGCTTAGGCGCCCGGGACAGAACCTCTGGAAACACCATATATTTT; CDR3aa: CASSLGARDRTSGNTIYF
d_gene: NA; abundance: once; v_gene: TRBV11-2; j_gene: TRBJ2-7; CDR3nt: TGTGCCAGCAGCCCTACGGGTTCAGGGATGAGTACCTACGAGCAGTACTTC; CDR3aa: CASSPTGSGMSTYEQYF
d_gene: TRBD2; abundance: NA; v_gene: TRBV6-2/TRBV6-3; j_gene: TRBJ2-7; CDR3nt: TGTGCCAGCAGTTACCAAGGTAGCGGGGGGATCTACGAGCAGTACTTC; CDR3aa: CASSYQGSGGIYEQYF
d_gene: NA; abundance: NA; v_gene: TRBV20-1; j_gene: TRBJ2-5; CDR3nt: TGCAGTGCTAGTCGACAGCAAGAGACCCAGTACTTC; CDR3aa: CSASRQQETQYF
d_gene: TRBD2; abundance: NA; v_gene: TRBV18; j_gene: TRBJ2-1; CDR3nt: TGTGCCAGCTCACCGCCACGGGCAAGCGGGATTAGCTCCTACAATGAGCAGTTCTTC; CDR3aa: CASSPPRASGISSYNEQFF
d_gene: NA; abundance: NA; v_gene: TRBV6-2/TRBV6-3; j_gene: TRBJ2-1; CDR3nt: TGTGCCAGCAGTACGGGACTTTGGAATGAGCAGTTCTTC; CDR3aa: CASSTGLWNEQFF
d_gene: TRBD1; abundance: once; v_gene: TRBV12-3/TRBV12-4; j_gene: TRBJ1-1; CDR3nt: TGTGCCAGCAGTTTCGGACAGGGGGAAGCTTTCTTT; CDR3aa: CASSFGQGEAFF
d_gene: NA; abundance: NA; v_gene: TRBV19; j_gene: TRBJ1-5; CDR3nt: TGTGCCAGTAGTATCGCGGGCAGCAATCAGCCCCAGCATTTT; CDR3aa: CASSIAGSNQPQHF
d_gene: NA; abundance: NA; v_gene: TRBV14; j_gene: TRBJ2-7; CDR3nt: TGTGCCAGCAGCCTAACGGACTGGTCTTCCGAGCAGTACTTC; CDR3aa: CASSLTDWSSEQYF
d_gene: NA; abundance: NA; v_gene: TRBV10-3; j_gene: TRBJ2-5; CDR3nt: TGTGCCATCAGTGAGTCCACAGCTCAAGAGACCCAGTACTTC; CDR3aa: CAISESTAQETQYF
d_gene: NA; abundance: NA; v_gene: TRBV7-2; j_gene: TRBJ2-4; CDR3nt: TGTGCCAGCAGCAAAGGAGGGGTCAAGGAAAACATTCAGTACTTC; CDR3aa: CASSKGGVKENIQYF